These T cell receptor beta chains were read from a single sample in a study of T cell responses to AZD1222 COVID-19 vaccine. The data were produced by immunoSEQ multiplex PCR, yet TCRdb's version contains in-frame clones alone and is incomplete. The table has roughly 70,000 clones, roughly 82% seen once. This sample comprised peripheral blood, obtained on day 0 of AZD1222 vaccination. These receptor sequences come from an adult in good health. The CDR3 runs from the conserved cysteine through the conserved F or W. A D gene is named only where the DNA matches it firmly. The size of a clone is reported for some rows only, either as once, few or many, or as a class for expanded clones.

d_call	clone_size	v_call	j_call	cdr3_nt	cdr3_aa
TRBD1	medium-sized	TRBV19	TRBJ1-6	TGTGCCAGTAGTACCGAAGGGACAGGGAGTTCACCCCTCCACTTT	CASSTEGTGSSPLHF
-	-	TRBV5-6	TRBJ2-3	TGTGCCAGCAGCGACACGGGGGGCTCTAGCACAGATACGCAGTATTTT	CASSDTGGSSTDTQYF
-	-	TRBV6-2/TRBV6-3	TRBJ1-6	TGTGCCAGCAGTTACCCCGGACGGGATAATTCACCCCTCCACTTT	CASSYPGRDNSPLHF
TRBD2	-	TRBV5-4	TRBJ2-5	TGTGCCAGCAGCTTGGCCGGGGGGGTGGAGACCCAGTACTTC	CASSLAGGVETQYF
-	-	TRBV9	TRBJ2-7	TGTGCCAGCAGCTTACGACATGACGGTGCCTACGAGCAGTACTTC	CASSLRHDGAYEQYF
TRBD1	-	TRBV5-1	TRBJ1-6	TGCGCCAGCAGCCTAGAACCGACAGGGGTTAATTCACCCCTCCACTTT	CASSLEPTGVNSPLHF
TRBD2	-	TRBV9	TRBJ2-5	TGTGCCAGCAGCCCTTCTGCGGGGGGCCAACAAGAGACCCAGTACTTC	CASSPSAGGQQETQYF
-	once	TRBV3-1/TRBV3-2	TRBJ2-2	TGTGCCAGCAGCACCCGGGACTACACCGGGGAGCTGTTTTTT	CASSTRDYTGELFF
TRBD2	-	TRBV4-1	TRBJ2-7	TGCGCCAGCAGCCAAGATCGGGGGGGCTCGGGCGAGCAGTACTTC	CASSQDRGGSGEQYF
TRBD1	-	TRBV2	TRBJ2-5	TGTGCCAGCAGTGTCCGGACAGGGGAAGGAGAGACCCAGTACTTC	CASSVRTGEGETQYF
TRBD1	-	TRBV27	TRBJ1-2	TGTGCCAGCAGTTTATTACAGGGGGGTGGCTACACCTTC	CASSLLQGGGYTF
-	-	TRBV19	TRBJ2-5	TGTGCCAGTAGTATTCAAGGAGGAGAGACCCAGTACTTC	CASSIQGGETQYF
TRBD2	once	TRBV7-8	TRBJ2-1	TGTGCCAGCAGCTTAGTGGTAGCGGGGCACAATGAGCAGTTCTTC	CASSLVVAGHNEQFF
TRBD2	few	TRBV11-3	TRBJ2-3	TGTGCCAGCAGCCCCTTTGAGCGGGGGGGGACAGATACGCAGTATTTT	CASSPFERGGTDTQYF
-	-	TRBV15	TRBJ1-5	TGTGCCACCGCCACAGGGTTCAATCAGCCCCAGCATTTT	CATATGFNQPQHF
TRBD1	-	TRBV7-3	TRBJ2-3	TGTGCCAGCAGCATACAGGGGCAGGGAGGCACAGATACGCAGTATTTT	CASSIQGQGGTDTQYF
-	-	TRBV5-1	TRBJ2-2	TGCGCCAGCAGCTTAGGAGATACGAACACCGGGGAGCTGTTTTTT	CASSLGDTNTGELFF
TRBD2	once	TRBV5-4	TRBJ2-2	TGTGCCAGCAGCTGGGGGCGGGGGGCCGGGAACACCGGGGAGCTGTTTTTT	CASSWGRGAGNTGELFF
-	once	TRBV6-2/TRBV6-3	TRBJ2-2	TGTGCCAGCAGTTATAGGGAAGGGGATCGGGAGCTGTTTTTT	CASSYREGDRELFF
-	-	TRBV21-1	TRBJ2-7	TGTGCCAGCACCCTGGGGAGAACAGGGGGCGAGGCCTACGAGCAGTACTTC	CASTLGRTGGEAYEQYF
TRBD1	once	TRBV27	TRBJ1-1	TGTGCCAGCAGTTCAGTCCCTACAGGGGGCCTTATCACTGAAGCTTTCTTT	CASSSVPTGGLITEAFF
-	-	TRBV3-1/TRBV3-2	TRBJ1-2	TGTGCCAGCAGCCAGGGGGCCGGATATGGCTACACCTTC	CASSQGAGYGYTF